The 30 T cell receptor beta chains presented below share a single source sample, sequenced in a study of CD8 T cells in Susac syndrome. Random hexamers were used to reverse transcribe about 0.45 to 1 ug of RNA. TCRdb re-analysed the immunoSEQ multiplex PCR reads in MiXCR, keeping a single row per CDR3 protein. The table has under 80,000 distinct CDR3 sequences, around 96% seen once. What was sequenced was CD8+ T cells from PBMCs. These receptors all come from a human donor with multiple sclerosis.

This CDR3 reads CSVEVEDRGLFYNEQFF. The CDR3 nucleotides are TGCAGCGTTGAGGTGGAGGACAGGGGGCTATTCTACAATGAGCAGTTCTTC. The chain couples TRBV29-1 to TRBJ2-1; TRBD1 matches at 11 bases. Germline loops: CDR1 SQVTM, CDR2 ANQGSEA. The trim removed 3 bases at V and 3 bases at J, leaving 10 bases unmatched. The CDR3 is 17 amino acids.

The chain has TRBV27 and TRBJ2-7; tentatively, D is TRBD1 (6 bases). Trimming left V 7 bases short and J 3 bases short, with 19 bases between. The germline CDR1 and CDR2 sequences are MNHEY and SMNVEV (reference sequence). This CDR3 spans 15 amino acids. The CDR3 reads CASTHSGARGYEQYF. For the CDR3, the DNA is TGTGCCAGCACCCACTCAGGGGCCCGAGGCTACGAGCAGTACTTC.

The chain joins TRBV12-3 or TRBV12-4 to TRBJ1-1; D gene unclear. CDR3 length: 15 amino acids. The ends were cut back, 0 bases at V and 1 base at J, with 9 bases in the middle. The CDR3 DNA follows: TGTGCCAGCAGTTTAGCGCGCCTAAAGAACACTGAAGCTTTCTTT. Translation gives CASSLARLKNTEAFF.

This rearrangement joins TRBV27 to TRBJ2-7, with D unresolved. CDR3 length: 13 amino acids. Trimming removed 3 bases at V and 5 bases at J, with 11 bases between. CDR1 and CDR2 from the germline V gene are MNHEY and SMNVEV (reference sequence). The CDR3 DNA sequence: TGTGCCAGCAGTTTTGCGGTAGATAACGAGCAGTACTTC. This encodes CASSFAVDNEQYF.

The rearrangement links TRBV5-6 to TRBJ1-2; the D is unclear. Germline V gene lookup returns CDR1 SGHDT and CDR2 YYEEEE. There are 14 residues in the CDR3. Trimming removed 3 bases from V and 8 bases from J, with 17 bases in between. This CDR3 reads CASSSGSGSMGYTF. The CDR3 DNA reads as TGTGCCAGCAGCTCTGGATCCGGTTCTATGGGCTACACCTTC. Supplemented by reference TRBV5-6 and TRBJ1-2, the full variable domain reads DAGVTQSPTHLIKTRGQQVTLRCSPKSGHDTVSWYQQALGQGPQFIFQYYEEEERQRGNFPDRFSGHQFPNYSSELNVNALLLGDSALYLCASSSGSGSMGYTFGSGTRLTVV.

The chain has TRBV27 and TRBJ2-1; 11 bases match TRBD2. Per germline, CDR1 MNHEY and CDR2 SMNVEV (reference sequence). The V gene end was trimmed by 6 bases and the J gene end by 7 bases; junction bases not matched to a gene: 8. This CDR3 comprises 15 residues. The DNA for the CDR3 is TGTGCCAGCAGACATAGCGGGAGGGAGGGGAATGAGCAGTTCTTC. This encodes CASRHSGREGNEQFF.

This clonotype showed up just once. The chain employs TRBV1 and TRBJ2-2; TRBD2 reflects the table's D call only, with no check against the DNA. TRBV1 is a known pseudogene. The CDR3 loop spans 16 amino acids. The CDR3 DNA is TGCACCAGCAGCCTCGGGACTAGCGGGGTTGACGGGGAGCTGTTTTTT. Its translation is CTSSLGTSGVDGELFF.

This chain connects TRBV4-3 to TRBJ1-1; D may be TRBD1 (5 bases). This CDR3 is 16 amino acids long. V lost 0 bases and J lost 4, with 15 bases in between. The germline gives CDR1 LGHNA, CDR2 YSLEER. The CDR3 protein is CASSQDSGGVGTEAFF. The CDR3 bases are TGCGCCAGCAGCCAAGATAGTGGGGGGGTGGGCACTGAAGCTTTCTTT.

The DNA of the CDR3 is TGCGCCAGCAGCCTTTGGGGAACCTCTAACTATGGCTACACCTTC. It is translated as CASSLWGTSNYGYTF. The chain recombines TRBV4-1 with TRBJ1-2; no reliable D call. The V gene's germline CDR1 is MGHRA and CDR2 YSYEKL. V was shortened by 4 bases and J by 0 bases, with 12 bases between the two germline ends. The CDR3 consists of 15 residues.

V usage is TRBV2 and J usage is TRBJ1-6; D ambiguous. The CDR3 spans 12 residues. V lost 7 bases, J lost 4 bases, and 5 bases lay in between. In germline, CDR1 is SNHLY, CDR2 FYNNEI. For the CDR3, the DNA is TGTGCCAGCACCCAGTATAATTCACCCCTCCACTTT. Its translation: CASTQYNSPLHF. Full variable domain (missing parts from reference TRBV2 and TRBJ1-6): EPEVTQTPSHQVTQMGQEVILRCVPISNHLYFYWYRQILGQKVEFLVSFYNNEISEKSEIFDDQFSVERPDGSNFTLKIRSTKLEDSAMYFCASTQYNSPLHFGNGTRLTVT.

The chain couples TRBV13 to TRBJ2-7; 11 nucleotides align to TRBD1. The length of the CDR3 is 16 residues. Germline CDR1 reads PRHDT; CDR2 reads FYEKMQ (reference sequence). V lost 5 bases and J lost 4; bases outside the gene matches: 10. The chain's CDR3 is CASSPSGQGARYEQYF. CDR3 DNA sequence: TGTGCCAGCAGCCCCAGTGGACAGGGGGCTAGGTACGAGCAGTACTTC.

The V gene is TRBV7-9, the J gene TRBJ2-4, with D tentatively TRBD1 (5 bases). The CDR3 contains 16 residues. Trimming took off 2 bases at V and 0 bases at J, with 11 bases between the two ends. Germline V CDR1 and CDR2: SEHNR, FQNEAQ (reference sequence). The CDR3 here is CASSLTGRLAKNIQYF. The CDR3 region has the DNA TGTGCCAGCAGCTTAACAGGAAGATTAGCCAAAAACATTCAGTACTTC.

This chain links TRBV30 with TRBJ2-1; D not certain. The germline CDR1 and CDR2 sequences are GTSNPN and SVGIG (reference sequence). CDR3 length: 16 amino acids. Deletions cut 7 bases from V and 0 bases from J, with 19 bases between. Here the CDR3 DNA reads TGTGCCTCCACGCCCGCGCCGGCCAGCTCCTACAATGAGCAGTTCTTC. This codes for CASTPAPASSYNEQFF.

The chain carries TRBV4-2 and TRBJ2-7; D is ambiguous. Germline V gives CDR1 LGHNA, CDR2 YNFKEQ. The ends were cut back, 0 bases at V and 0 bases at J, with 12 bases in the middle. The CDR3 loop spans 16 amino acids. CDR3 residues: CASSQESETYSYEQYF. The CDR3 DNA sequence: TGTGCCAGCAGCCAAGAATCAGAGACCTACTCCTACGAGCAGTACTTC.

This clonotype was counted once. The chain carries TRBV29-1 and TRBJ2-5; 10 bases line up with TRBD1. CDR3 size: 14 residues. Germline CDR1 is SQVTM and CDR2 is ANQGSEA. V lost 5 bases, J lost 6 bases, and 9 bases stayed unmatched. The CDR3 protein is CSVSGQGRGKTQYF. CDR3 DNA sequence: TGCAGCGTTTCGGGACAGGGGAGGGGAAAGACCCAGTACTTC.

The gene calls are TRBV7-9 and TRBJ2-2; 8 nucleotides match TRBD2. The V segment lost 11 bases and the J segment 6 bases; nucleotides outside the gene matches: 5. The CDR3 spans 12 residues. Germline lookup yields CDR1 SEHNR and CDR2 FQNEAQ (reference sequence). DNA for the CDR3: TGTGCCGCGGGAGGTTACGCCGGGGAGCTGTTTTTT. Translated: CAAGGYAGELFF.

The rearrangement links TRBV5-4 to TRBJ2-5; TRBD2 matches 9 bases. V lost 2 bases to trimming and J lost 7 bases; unmatched junction nucleotides: 6. The CDR3 is 14 amino acids. The germline CDR1 and CDR2 sequences are SGHNT and YYREEE (reference sequence). The CDR3, as DNA: TGTGCCAGCAGCTTTGCTAGCGGGGTGGGGACCCAGTACTTC. It yields the protein CASSFASGVGTQYF.

The V call is TRBV15, the J call TRBJ1-4; D gene ambiguous. The CDR3 loop spans 11 amino acids. CDR1 and CDR2 from the germline V gene are LNHNV and YYDKDF (reference sequence). Deletions cut 5 bases from V and 6 bases from J, with 4 bases between. CDR3 amino acids: CATSYDEKLFF. CDR3 in DNA: TGTGCCACCAGCTATGATGAAAAACTGTTTTTT.

The chain recombines TRBV19 with TRBJ1-1; no reliable D call. The CDR3 contains 13 residues. V lost 6 bases, J lost 2 bases, and 10 bases lay in between. Germline V CDR1 and CDR2: LNHDA, SQIVND (reference sequence). The CDR3 bases are TGTGCCAGTAGGTCGGGGTCCAACACTGAAGCTTTCTTT. This codes for CASRSGSNTEAFF. Full variable domain (remainder filled in from reference TRBV19 and TRBJ1-1): DGGITQSPKYLFRKEGQNVTLSCEQNLNHDAMYWYRQDPGQGLRLIYYSQIVNDFQKGDIAEGYSVSREKKESFPLTVTSAQKNPTAFYLCASRSGSNTEAFFGQGTRLTVV.

The J gene is TRBJ2-7, the V gene TRBV3-1, with D perhaps TRBD2 (5 bases). CDR3 length equals 15 residues. CDR1 is LGHDT and CDR2 is YNNKEL in the germline V gene (reference sequence). Deletions cut 3 bases from V and 2 bases from J, with 14 bases between. The DNA for the CDR3 is TGTGCCAGCAGCCAGATCGGGGAAGCAACCTACGAGCAGTACTTC. The encoded protein is CASSQIGEATYEQYF.

This clonotype is a singleton in its sample. The rearrangement uses TRBV12-3 or TRBV12-4 and TRBJ2-3, with 9 bases matching TRBD1. V lost 5 bases, J lost 7 bases, and 10 bases stayed unmatched. This CDR3 is built from 15 residues. This chain's CDR3 is CASSQGQGDTNTQYF. CDR3 sequence (DNA): TGTGCCAGCAGTCAGGGACAGGGCGATACGAATACGCAGTATTTT.

CDR3 sequence (DNA): TGTGCCAGCAGCCCCGGGGTAGCGGGAGGACGAGAGCAGTACTTC. It codes for CASSPGVAGGREQYF. The chain combines TRBV6-5 with TRBJ2-7, with 10 bases lining up with TRBD2. The CDR3 contains 15 residues. The junction had 12 bases not matched to a gene; V was cut back by 6 bases and J by 7 bases. In germline, CDR1 is MNHEY, CDR2 SVGAGI.

This rearrangement joins TRBV7-9 to TRBJ1-4; TRBD1 matches 11 bases. The CDR3 is 14 residues long. Germline V gives CDR1 SEHNR, CDR2 FQNEAQ (reference sequence). The V and J ends lost 6 bases and 4 bases, in that order; junction bases with no gene match: 1. The CDR3 region is CASSGTGGNEKLFF. Here the CDR3 DNA reads TGTGCCAGCAGTGGGACAGGGGGTAATGAAAAACTGTTTTTT.

The V and J genes are TRBV12-3 or TRBV12-4 and TRBJ1-5; a possible D gene is TRBD1 (5 bases). The CDR3 spans 15 residues. Deletions cut 6 bases from V and 1 base from J, with 13 bases between. CDR3 residues: CASSLGAESNQPQHF. The CDR3 bases are TGTGCCAGCAGCCTCGGGGCAGAGAGCAATCAGCCCCAGCATTTT.

The chain joins TRBV12-3 or TRBV12-4 to TRBJ1-2, with D hard to call. The CDR3 runs 13 residues. Trimming took 5 bases from V and 6 from J, leaving 13 bases between them. The CDR3 protein is CASSEPGRDGYTF. CDR3 sequence (DNA): TGTGCCAGCAGTGAGCCGGGGAGGGATGGCTACACCTTC.

The V gene is TRBV27, the J gene TRBJ2-2, with 10 bases lining up with TRBD1. V was pared by 3 bases and J by 9 bases, with 4 bases of the junction left unmatched. CDR3 length: 14 residues. CDR1 and CDR2 from the germline V gene are MNHEY and SMNVEV (reference sequence). The CDR3 coding sequence is TGTGCCAGCAGTTTGGGACAGGGGATTCGGGAGCTGTTTTTT. Translation gives CASSLGQGIRELFF.

The chain recombines TRBV19 with TRBJ1-5; D unresolved. The germline V gene encodes CDR1 LNHDA and CDR2 SQIVND (reference sequence). Between the trimmed V and J ends, which lost 4 bases and 0 bases, there was a span of 7 bases. The CDR3 loop spans 14 amino acids. The CDR3 DNA is TGTGCCAGTAGTACGGTGGATAGCAATCAGCCCCAGCATTTT. It yields the protein CASSTVDSNQPQHF.

On this clonotype: A junction end diverges from the germline sequence, so it may reflect a read error. The gene calls are TRBV7-9 and TRBJ2-5; D tentatively fits TRBD1 or TRBD2 (5 bases each). The CDR3 is 12 amino acids. Germline V lookup: CDR1 SEHNR, CDR2 FQNEAQ (reference sequence). The CDR3 bases are TGTGCCAGCAGCTTAAAAGGGGAGATCCAGTACTTC. It codes for CASSLKGEIQYF.

This clonotype was observed a single time. The gene calls are TRBV27 and TRBJ1-1; D call uncertain. Looked up from germline, CDR1 is MNHEY and CDR2 is SMNVEV (reference sequence). CDR3 length equals 11 residues. The V end was cut by 3 bases, the J end by 7 bases, with 6 bases between. CDR3 in DNA: TGTGCCAGCAGTTTTTCAGGTGAAGCTTTCTTT. Translation: CASSFSGEAFF.

CDR3 residues: CASSYAGRGGYGYTF. CDR3 DNA: TGTGCCAGCAGCTATGCAGGGAGAGGTGGATATGGCTACACCTTC. The chain has TRBV5-6 and TRBJ1-2; perhaps TRBD1 as D (5 bases). There are 15 residues in the CDR3. CDR1 and CDR2 (germline): SGHDT, YYEEEE. Trimming removed 3 bases from V and 5 bases from J, with 17 bases in between. The complete variable domain, with remaining parts taken from reference TRBV5-6 and TRBJ1-2, reads DAGVTQSPTHLIKTRGQQVTLRCSPKSGHDTVSWYQQALGQGPQFIFQYYEEEERQRGNFPDRFSGHQFPNYSSELNVNALLLGDSALYLCASSYAGRGGYGYTFGSGTRLTVV.